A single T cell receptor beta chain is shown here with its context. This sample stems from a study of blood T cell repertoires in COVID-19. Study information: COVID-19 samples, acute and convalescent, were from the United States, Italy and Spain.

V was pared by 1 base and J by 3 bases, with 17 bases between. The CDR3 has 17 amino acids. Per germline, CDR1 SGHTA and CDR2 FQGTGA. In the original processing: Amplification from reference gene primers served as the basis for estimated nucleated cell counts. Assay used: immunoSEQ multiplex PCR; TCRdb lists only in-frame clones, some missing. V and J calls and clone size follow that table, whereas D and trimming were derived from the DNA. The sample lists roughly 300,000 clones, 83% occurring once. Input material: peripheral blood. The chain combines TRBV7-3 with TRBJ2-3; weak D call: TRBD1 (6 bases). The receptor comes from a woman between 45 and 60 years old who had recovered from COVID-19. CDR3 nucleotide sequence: TGTGCCAGCAGCTTAATGGCACCGACGAGGGGGACAGATACGCAGTATTTT. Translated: CASSLMAPTRGTDTQYF. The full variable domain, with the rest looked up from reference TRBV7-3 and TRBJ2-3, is GAGVSQTPSNKVTEKGKYVELRCDPISGHTALYWYRQSLGQGPEFLIYFQGTGAADDSGLPNDRFFAVRPEGSVSTLKIQRTERGDSAVYLCASSLMAPTRGTDTQYFGPGTRLTVL.